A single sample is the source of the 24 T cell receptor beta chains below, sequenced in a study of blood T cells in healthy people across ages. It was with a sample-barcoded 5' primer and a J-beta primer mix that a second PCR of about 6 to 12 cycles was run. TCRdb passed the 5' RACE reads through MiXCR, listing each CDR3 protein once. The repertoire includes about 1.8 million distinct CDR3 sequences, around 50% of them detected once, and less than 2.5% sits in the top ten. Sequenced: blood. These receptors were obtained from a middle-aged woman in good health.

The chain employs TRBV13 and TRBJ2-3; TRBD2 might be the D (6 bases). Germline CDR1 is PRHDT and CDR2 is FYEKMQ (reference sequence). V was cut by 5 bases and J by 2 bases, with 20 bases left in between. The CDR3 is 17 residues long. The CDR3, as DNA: TGTGCCAGCAGCGGTCCGGGACTTCTTCGCTACACAGATACGCAGTATTTT. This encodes CASSGPGLLRYTDTQYF.

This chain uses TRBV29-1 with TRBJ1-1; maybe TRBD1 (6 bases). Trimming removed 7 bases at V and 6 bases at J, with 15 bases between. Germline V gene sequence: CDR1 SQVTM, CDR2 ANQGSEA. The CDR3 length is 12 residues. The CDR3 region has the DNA TGCAGCGCTGGGGAGGGGGTCGCTGAAGCTTTCTTT. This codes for CSAGEGVAEAFF.

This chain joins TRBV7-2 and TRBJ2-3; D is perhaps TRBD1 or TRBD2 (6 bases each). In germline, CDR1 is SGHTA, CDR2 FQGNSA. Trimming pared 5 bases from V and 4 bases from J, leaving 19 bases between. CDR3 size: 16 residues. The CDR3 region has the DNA TGTGCCAGCAGCCCTAGAAGGGGGGATAATGCAGATACGCAGTATTTT. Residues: CASSPRRGDNADTQYF.

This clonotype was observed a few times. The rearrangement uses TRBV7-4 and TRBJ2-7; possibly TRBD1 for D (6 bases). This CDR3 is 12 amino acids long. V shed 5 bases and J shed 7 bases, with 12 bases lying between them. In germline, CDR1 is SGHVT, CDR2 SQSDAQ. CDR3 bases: TGTGCCAGCAGCCCGGACAGCTGGGAGCAGTACTTC. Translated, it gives CASSPDSWEQYF.

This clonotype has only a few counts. This CDR3 is CASSTGFSYEQYF. CDR3 DNA: TGTGCCAGCAGTACAGGTTTCTCCTACGAGCAGTACTTC. V is TRBV2 and J is TRBJ2-7; perhaps TRBD1 as D (5 bases). Germline lookup yields CDR1 SNHLY and CDR2 FYNNEI. V was trimmed by 5 bases and J by 0 bases, leaving 8 bases between them. The CDR3 runs 13 residues. Full variable domain (outside the CDR3, taken from reference TRBV2 and TRBJ2-7): EPEVTQTPSHQVTQMGQEVILRCVPISNHLYFYWYRQILGQKVEFLVSFYNNEISEKSEIFDDQFSVERPDGSNFTLKIRSTKLEDSAMYFCASSTGFSYEQYFGPGTRLTVT.

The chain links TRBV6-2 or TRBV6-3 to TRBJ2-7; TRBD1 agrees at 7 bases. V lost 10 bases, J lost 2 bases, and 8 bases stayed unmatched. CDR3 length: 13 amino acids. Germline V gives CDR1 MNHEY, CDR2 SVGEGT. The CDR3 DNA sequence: TGTGCCACCCGCGAGCAGGGGGCCTACGAGCAGTACTTC. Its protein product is CATREQGAYEQYF.

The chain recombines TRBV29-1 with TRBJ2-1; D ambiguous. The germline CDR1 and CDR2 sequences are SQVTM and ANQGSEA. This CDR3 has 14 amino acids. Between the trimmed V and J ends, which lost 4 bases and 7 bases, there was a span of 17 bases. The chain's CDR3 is CSVGKGKIDNEQFF. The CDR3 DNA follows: TGCAGCGTTGGGAAGGGTAAGATTGATAATGAGCAGTTCTTC.

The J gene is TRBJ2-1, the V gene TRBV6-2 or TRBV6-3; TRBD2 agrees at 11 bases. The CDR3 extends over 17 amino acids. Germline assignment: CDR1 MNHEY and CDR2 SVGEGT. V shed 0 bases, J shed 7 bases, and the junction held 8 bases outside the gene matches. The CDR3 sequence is CASSYSSGGAVLNEQFF. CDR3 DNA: TGTGCCAGCAGTTACTCTAGCGGGGGGGCTGTGCTGAATGAGCAGTTCTTC.

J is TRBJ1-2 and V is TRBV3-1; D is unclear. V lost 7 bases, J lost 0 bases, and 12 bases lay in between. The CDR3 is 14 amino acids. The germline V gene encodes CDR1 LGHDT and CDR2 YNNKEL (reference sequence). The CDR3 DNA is TGTGCCAGCACCCCAGACCTTCCTAACTATGGCTACACCTTC. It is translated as CASTPDLPNYGYTF.

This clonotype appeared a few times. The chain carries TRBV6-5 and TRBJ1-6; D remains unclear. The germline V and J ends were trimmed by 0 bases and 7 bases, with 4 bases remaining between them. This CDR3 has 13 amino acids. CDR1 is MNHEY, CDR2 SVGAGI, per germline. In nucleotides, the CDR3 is TGTGCCAGCAGTTACTCGGGGAATTCACCCCTCCACTTT. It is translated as CASSYSGNSPLHF.

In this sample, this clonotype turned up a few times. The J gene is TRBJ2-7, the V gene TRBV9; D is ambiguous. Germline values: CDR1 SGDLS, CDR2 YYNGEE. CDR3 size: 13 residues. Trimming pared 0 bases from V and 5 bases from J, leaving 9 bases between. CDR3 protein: CASSVEGFDEQYF. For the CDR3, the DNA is TGTGCCAGCAGCGTAGAGGGTTTTGACGAGCAGTACTTC.

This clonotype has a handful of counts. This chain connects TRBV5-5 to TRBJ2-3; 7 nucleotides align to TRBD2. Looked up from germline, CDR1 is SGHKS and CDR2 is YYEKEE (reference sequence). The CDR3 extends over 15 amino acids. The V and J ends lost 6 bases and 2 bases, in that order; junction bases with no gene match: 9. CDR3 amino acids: CASNIGGSFTDTQYF. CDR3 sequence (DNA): TGTGCCAGCAATATCGGGGGGAGTTTCACAGATACGCAGTATTTT.

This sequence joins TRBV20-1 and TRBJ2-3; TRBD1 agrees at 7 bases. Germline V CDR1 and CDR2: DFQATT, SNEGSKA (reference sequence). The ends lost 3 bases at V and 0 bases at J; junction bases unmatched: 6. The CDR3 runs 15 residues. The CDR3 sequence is CSASQGVTSTDTQYF. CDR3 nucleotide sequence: TGCAGTGCTAGCCAGGGGGTTACTAGCACAGATACGCAGTATTTT.

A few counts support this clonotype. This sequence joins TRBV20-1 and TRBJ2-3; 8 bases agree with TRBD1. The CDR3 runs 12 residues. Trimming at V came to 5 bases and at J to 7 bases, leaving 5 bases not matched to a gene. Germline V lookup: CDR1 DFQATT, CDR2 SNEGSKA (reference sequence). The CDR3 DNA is TGCAGTGCTGCAAGGACAGGGAATACGCAGTATTTT. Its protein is CSAARTGNTQYF.

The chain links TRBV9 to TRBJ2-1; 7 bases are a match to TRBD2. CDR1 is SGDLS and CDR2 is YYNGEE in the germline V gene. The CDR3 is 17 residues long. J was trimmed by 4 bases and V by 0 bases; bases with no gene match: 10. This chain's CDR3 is CASSVGGRERGYNEQFF. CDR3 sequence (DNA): TGTGCCAGCAGCGTAGGGGGGAGGGAACGAGGGTACAATGAGCAGTTCTTC.

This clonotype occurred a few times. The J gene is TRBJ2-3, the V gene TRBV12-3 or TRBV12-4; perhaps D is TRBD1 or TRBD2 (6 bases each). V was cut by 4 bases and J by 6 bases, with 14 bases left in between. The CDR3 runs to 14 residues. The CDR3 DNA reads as TGTGCCAGCAGTTCTCCCAGGGGACTCGATACGCAGTATTTT. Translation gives CASSSPRGLDTQYF.

The CDR3 sequence: CARSDFEGTSGDNEQFF. DNA for the CDR3: TGTGCCAGGTCGGATTTCGAAGGGACTAGCGGGGACAATGAGCAGTTCTTC. The chain carries TRBV2 and TRBJ2-1, with 13 positions matching TRBD2. Germline CDR1 reads SNHLY; CDR2 reads FYNNEI. V lost 9 bases to trimming and J lost 5 bases; unmatched junction nucleotides: 13. The CDR3 is made up of 17 amino acids. Full variable domain (outside the CDR3, taken from reference TRBV2 and TRBJ2-1): EPEVTQTPSHQVTQMGQEVILRCVPISNHLYFYWYRQILGQKVEFLVSFYNNEISEKSEIFDDQFSVERPDGSNFTLKIRSTKLEDSAMYFCARSDFEGTSGDNEQFFGPGTRLTVL.

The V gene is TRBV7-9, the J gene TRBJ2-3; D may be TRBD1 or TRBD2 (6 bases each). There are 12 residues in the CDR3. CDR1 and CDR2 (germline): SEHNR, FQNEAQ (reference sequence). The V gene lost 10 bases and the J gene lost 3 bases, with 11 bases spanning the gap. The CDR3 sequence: CATTGATDTQYF. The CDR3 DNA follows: TGTGCCACGACGGGGGCGACAGATACGCAGTATTTT.

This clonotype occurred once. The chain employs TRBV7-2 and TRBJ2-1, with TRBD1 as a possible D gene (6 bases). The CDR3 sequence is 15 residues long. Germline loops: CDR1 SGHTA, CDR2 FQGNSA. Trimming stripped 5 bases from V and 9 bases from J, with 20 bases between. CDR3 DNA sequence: TGTGCCAGCAGCGCAACAGGGACGCCGGTTGGTGAGCAGTTCTTC. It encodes CASSATGTPVGEQFF.

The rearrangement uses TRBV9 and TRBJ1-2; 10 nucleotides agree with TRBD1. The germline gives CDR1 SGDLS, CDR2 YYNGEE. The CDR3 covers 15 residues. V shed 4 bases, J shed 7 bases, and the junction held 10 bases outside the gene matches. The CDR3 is CASSQLTGGSGGYTF. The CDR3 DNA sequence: TGTGCCAGCAGCCAGTTGACAGGGGGCTCAGGTGGCTACACCTTC.

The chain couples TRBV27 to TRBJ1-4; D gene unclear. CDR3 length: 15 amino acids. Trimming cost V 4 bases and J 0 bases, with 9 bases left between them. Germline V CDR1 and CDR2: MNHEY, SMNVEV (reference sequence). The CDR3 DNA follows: TGTGCCAGCAGTTGGGGTGTCGCAACTAATGAAAAACTGTTTTTT. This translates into CASSWGVATNEKLFF.

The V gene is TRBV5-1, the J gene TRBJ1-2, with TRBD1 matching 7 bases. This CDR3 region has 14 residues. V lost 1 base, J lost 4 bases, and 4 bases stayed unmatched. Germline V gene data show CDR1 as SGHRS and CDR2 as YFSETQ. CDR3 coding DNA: TGCGCCAGCAGCTTGCCTACAGGGGCCTATGGCTACACCTTC. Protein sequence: CASSLPTGAYGYTF. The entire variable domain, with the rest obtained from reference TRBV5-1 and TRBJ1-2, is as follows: KAGVTQTPRYLIKTRGQQVTLSCSPISGHRSVSWYQQTPGQGLQFLFEYFSETQRNKGNFPGRFSGRQFSNSRSEMNVSTLELGDSALYLCASSLPTGAYGYTFGSGTRLTVV.

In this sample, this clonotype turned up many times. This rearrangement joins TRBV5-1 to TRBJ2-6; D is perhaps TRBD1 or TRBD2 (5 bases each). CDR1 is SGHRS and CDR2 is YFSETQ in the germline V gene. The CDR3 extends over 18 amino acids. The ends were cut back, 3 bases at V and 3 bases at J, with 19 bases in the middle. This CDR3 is CASSWDQGRSRGANVLTF. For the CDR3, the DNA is TGCGCCAGCAGCTGGGACCAGGGAAGGAGTCGTGGGGCCAACGTCCTGACTTTC.

The CDR3 sequence is CASSSRVLSSYEQYF. As DNA, the CDR3 is TGTGCCAGCAGCTCCAGGGTGTTGAGCTCCTACGAGCAGTACTTC. V is TRBV5-6 and J is TRBJ2-7; TRBD1 is a possible D gene (5 bases). The germline CDR1 and CDR2 sequences are SGHDT and YYEEEE. Trimming cost V 3 bases and J 0 bases, with 13 bases left between them. The CDR3 consists of 15 residues.